A selection of T cell receptor beta chains follows, all from one sample in a study of CD8+CD57+ T cells in acquired aplastic anemia. Via MiXCR, TCRdb re-called the reads, giving one row per CDR3 protein. The top ten hold roughly 2.7% of the sample, which has roughly 130,000 distinct CDR3 sequences, roughly 50% seen once. The specimen sequenced was sorted CD4+, CD8+, or CD8+CD57+ T cells (not recorded which) from PBMCs. All receptors derive from a human donor in good health, serving as a control. The CDR3 runs from the conserved cysteine through the conserved F or W. The D gene is left open where the match is weak. Clone size is not always given. Where it is, it says once, few, many or a class for expanded clones.

.	TRBV6-2/TRBV6-3	TRBJ2-1	.	CASSTGTGKTPTAYNEQFF	TGTGCCAGCAGCACCGGGACCGGGAAAACCCCAACGGCCTACAATGAGCAGTTCTTC
.	TRBV19	TRBJ1-5	.	CASSKPGRGDQPQHF	TGTGCCAGTAGTAAACCGGGAAGGGGAGATCAGCCCCAGCATTTT
.	TRBV25-1	TRBJ1-1	.	CASSDGSRDGYTEAFF	TGTGCCAGCAGTGATGGGTCTAGGGACGGATACACTGAAGCTTTCTTT
.	TRBV7-2	TRBJ1-2	many	CASSPGTYGYTF	TGTGCCAGCAGTCCCGGGACATATGGCTACACCTTC
.	TRBV14	TRBJ2-3	many	CASSQDWGGTDTQYF	TGTGCCAGCAGCCAAGATTGGGGGGGCACAGATACGCAGTATTTT
TRBD1	TRBV27	TRBJ1-1	few	CASSFRGQSTAFF	TGTGCCAGCAGTTTTAGGGGGCAATCGACCGCTTTCTTT
TRBD1	TRBV9	TRBJ1-5	.	CASSTTGQGKYQPQHF	TGTGCCAGCAGCACCACGGGACAGGGAAAGTATCAGCCCCAGCATTTT
TRBD2	TRBV15	TRBJ2-7	.	CATSREDGGAFNEQYF	TGTGCCACCAGCAGAGAGGACGGGGGGGCATTTAACGAGCAGTACTTC
TRBD2	TRBV5-1	TRBJ2-1	many	CASSSGAGVGEQFF	TGCGCCAGCAGCTCAGGAGCGGGGGTTGGTGAGCAGTTCTTC
.	TRBV19	TRBJ1-1	many	CASSIDHGGADVEAFF	TGTGCCAGTAGTATAGATCATGGGGGCGCGGATGTTGAAGCTTTCTTT
.	TRBV27	TRBJ1-1	.	CASSNPPGQVNIEAFF	TGTGCCAGCAGCAACCCCCCGGGACAAGTGAACATTGAAGCTTTCTTT
.	TRBV20-1	TRBJ1-2	.	CSARTGNNYGYTF	TGCAGTGCTAGGACAGGAAATAACTATGGCTACACCTTC
.	TRBV14	TRBJ1-2	many	CASSHGGRGGYTF	TGTGCCAGCAGCCATGGCGGAAGGGGGGGCTACACCTTC
TRBD1	TRBV5-5	TRBJ1-6	once	CASSPGTGAGSPLHF	TGTGCCAGCAGCCCCGGGACAGGGGCGGGTTCACCCCTCCACTTT
TRBD1	TRBV7-9	TRBJ1-2	.	CASSSSTGGAGYGYTF	TGTGCCAGCAGCAGTTCGACAGGGGGCGCGGGCTATGGCTACACCTTC
.	TRBV6-1	TRBJ2-2	.	CASSRATGPWDTGELFF	TGTGCCAGCAGTCGGGCCACAGGGCCTTGGGACACCGGGGAGCTGTTTTTT
TRBD1	TRBV7-2	TRBJ1-2	.	CASSPRFGTEYGYTF	TGTGCCAGCAGCCCCCGCTTTGGGACAGAATATGGCTACACCTTC
TRBD1	TRBV4-3	TRBJ1-3	many	CASSRDRVAGNTIYF	TGCGCCAGCAGCCGAGACAGGGTTGCCGGAAACACCATATATTTT
TRBD2	TRBV12-3/TRBV12-4	TRBJ2-7	many	CASSLRGLAGDSYEQYF	TGTGCCAGCAGTTTAAGAGGGCTAGCGGGGGACTCCTACGAGCAGTACTTC
TRBD1	TRBV25-1	TRBJ1-5	few	CASTGGGGNQPQHF	TGTGCCAGCACGGGAGGGGGCGGCAATCAGCCCCAGCATTTT
.	TRBV7-8	TRBJ1-3	few	CASSLARGNTIYF	TGTGCCAGCAGCTTAGCCCGAGGAAACACCATATATTTT
.	TRBV7-3	TRBJ2-2	many	CASSLRAGDSGGELFF	TGTGCCAGCAGCTTACGAGCGGGGGACAGCGGCGGGGAGCTGTTTTTT
TRBD2	TRBV7-6	TRBJ2-5	.	CARDYTGLAGGQETQYF	TGTGCTAGAGATTATACGGGGCTAGCGGGGGGCCAAGAGACCCAGTACTTC
.	TRBV29-1	TRBJ1-2	.	CSVRTTGLYGYTF	TGCAGCGTGAGGACCACAGGGTTGTATGGCTACACCTTC
.	TRBV4-2	TRBJ2-3	many	CASSQEVGRTDTQYF	TGTGCCAGCAGCCAAGAAGTGGGGCGCACAGATACGCAGTATTTT
TRBD1	TRBV12-3/TRBV12-4	TRBJ1-2	.	CASSLGDRGVRDGYTF	TGTGCCAGCAGTTTAGGGGACAGGGGGGTTCGGGATGGCTACACCTTC
.	TRBV7-9	TRBJ1-2	.	CASSQGREDGYTF	TGTGCCAGCAGCCAGGGACGGGAAGATGGCTACACCTTC
TRBD1	TRBV5-1	TRBJ2-2	many	CASSSRKWTGIPGELFF	TGCGCCAGCAGCTCGAGAAAGTGGACAGGGATACCCGGGGAGCTGTTTTTT
.	TRBV9	TRBJ2-5	many	CASSTTGHETQYF	TGTGCCAGCAGCACTACAGGCCATGAGACCCAGTACTTC
.	TRBV5-1	TRBJ2-7	.	CASSLGGDRWYEQYF	TGCGCCAGCAGCTTGGGAGGGGACCGATGGTACGAGCAGTACTTC
TRBD1	TRBV6-1	TRBJ2-7	many	CASRLLGQGHGEQYF	TGTGCCAGCAGACTACTGGGACAGGGACACGGCGAGCAGTACTTC
.	TRBV2	TRBJ1-1	once	CASRDLAAFF	TGTGCCAGCAGGGACTTGGCTGCTTTCTTT